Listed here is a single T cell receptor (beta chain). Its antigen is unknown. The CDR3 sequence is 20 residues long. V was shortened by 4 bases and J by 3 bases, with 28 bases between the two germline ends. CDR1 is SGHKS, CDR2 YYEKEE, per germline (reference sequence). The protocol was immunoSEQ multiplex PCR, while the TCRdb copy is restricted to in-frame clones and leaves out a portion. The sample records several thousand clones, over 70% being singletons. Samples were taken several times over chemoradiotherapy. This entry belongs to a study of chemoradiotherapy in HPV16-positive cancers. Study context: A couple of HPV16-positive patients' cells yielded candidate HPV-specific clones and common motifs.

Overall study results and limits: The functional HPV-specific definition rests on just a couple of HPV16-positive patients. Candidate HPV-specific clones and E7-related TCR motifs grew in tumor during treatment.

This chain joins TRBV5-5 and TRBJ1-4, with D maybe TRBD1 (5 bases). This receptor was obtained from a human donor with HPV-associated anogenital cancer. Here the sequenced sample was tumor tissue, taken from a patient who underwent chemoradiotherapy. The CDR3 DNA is TGTGCCAGCAGCGACTGGGGGTGGGAGACGAGAAGAGCGGCTAATGAAAAACTGTTTTTT. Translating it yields CASSDWGWETRRAANEKLFF.